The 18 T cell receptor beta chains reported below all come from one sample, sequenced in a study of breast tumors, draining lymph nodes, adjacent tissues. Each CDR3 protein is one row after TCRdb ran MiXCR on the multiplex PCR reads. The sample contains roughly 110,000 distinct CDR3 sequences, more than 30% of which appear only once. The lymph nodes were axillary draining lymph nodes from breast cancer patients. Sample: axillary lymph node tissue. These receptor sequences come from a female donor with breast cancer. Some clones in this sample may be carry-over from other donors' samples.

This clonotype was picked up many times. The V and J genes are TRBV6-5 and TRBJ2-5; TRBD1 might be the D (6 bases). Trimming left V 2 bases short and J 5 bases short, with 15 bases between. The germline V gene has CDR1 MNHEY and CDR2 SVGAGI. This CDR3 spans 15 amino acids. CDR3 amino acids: CASSYRPGVRETQYF. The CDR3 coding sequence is TGTGCCAGCAGTTACAGGCCAGGGGTTCGGGAGACCCAGTACTTC.

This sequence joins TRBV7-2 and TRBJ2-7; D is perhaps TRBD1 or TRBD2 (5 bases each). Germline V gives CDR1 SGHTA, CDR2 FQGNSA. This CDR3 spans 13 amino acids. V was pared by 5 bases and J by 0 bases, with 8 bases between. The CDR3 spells CASSGGNSYEQYF. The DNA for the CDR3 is TGTGCCAGCAGCGGGGGTAACTCCTACGAGCAGTACTTC.

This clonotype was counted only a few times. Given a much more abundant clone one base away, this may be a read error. The CDR3 protein is CASSQGGLYEQYF. In DNA, the CDR3 is TGTGCCAGCAGCCAAGGGGGGCTCTACGAGCAGTACTTC. The chain combines TRBV12-3 or TRBV12-4 with TRBJ2-7; either TRBD1 or TRBD2 may fit D (6 bases each). The CDR3 has 13 amino acids. V was trimmed by 6 bases and J by 3 bases, leaving 12 bases between them.

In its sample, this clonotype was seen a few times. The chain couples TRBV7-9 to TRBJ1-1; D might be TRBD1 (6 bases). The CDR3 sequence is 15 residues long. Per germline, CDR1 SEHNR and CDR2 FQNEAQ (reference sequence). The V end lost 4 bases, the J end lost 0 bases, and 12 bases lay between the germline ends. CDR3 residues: CASSSRQVMNTEAFF. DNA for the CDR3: TGTGCCAGCAGCTCAAGACAGGTGATGAACACTGAAGCTTTCTTT. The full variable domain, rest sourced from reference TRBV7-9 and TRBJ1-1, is DTGVSQNPRHKITKRGQNVTFRCDPISEHNRLYWYRQTLGQGPEFLTYFQNEAQLEKSRLLSDRFSAERPKGSFSTLEIQRTEQGDSAMYLCASSSRQVMNTEAFFGQGTRLTVV.

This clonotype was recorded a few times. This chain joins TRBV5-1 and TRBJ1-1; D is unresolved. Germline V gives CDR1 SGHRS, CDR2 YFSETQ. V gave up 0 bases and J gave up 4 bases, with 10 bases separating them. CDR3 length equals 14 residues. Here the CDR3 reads CASSLAVWGTEAFF. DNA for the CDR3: TGCGCCAGCAGCTTGGCCGTCTGGGGCACTGAAGCTTTCTTT.

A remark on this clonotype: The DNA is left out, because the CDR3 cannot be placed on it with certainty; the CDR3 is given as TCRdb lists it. CDR3 sequence reads: CASSGTEISGANVLTFGAGGELFF. This rearrangement joins TRBV2 to TRBJ2-2; the table gives TRBD1 as D, unverified against the DNA. Germline assignment: CDR1 SNHLY and CDR2 FYNNEI. The CDR3 length equals 24 residues, ends included.

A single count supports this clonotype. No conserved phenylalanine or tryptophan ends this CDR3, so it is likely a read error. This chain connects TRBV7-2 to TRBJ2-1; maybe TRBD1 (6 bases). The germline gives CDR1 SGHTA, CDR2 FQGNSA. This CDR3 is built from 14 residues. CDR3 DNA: TGTGCCGGCAGGGGCCTGAGCTCCTACAATGAGCAGTTCCTC. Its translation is CAGRGLSSYNEQFL.

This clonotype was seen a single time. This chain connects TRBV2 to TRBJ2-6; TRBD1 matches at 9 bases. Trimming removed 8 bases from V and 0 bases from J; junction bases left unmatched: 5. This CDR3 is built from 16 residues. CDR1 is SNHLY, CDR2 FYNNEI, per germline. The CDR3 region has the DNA TGTGCCAGCCGGGACAGGGTTCTCTCTGGGGCCAACGTCCTGACTTTC. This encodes CASRDRVLSGANVLTF. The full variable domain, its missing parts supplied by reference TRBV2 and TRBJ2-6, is EPEVTQTPSHQVTQMGQEVILRCVPISNHLYFYWYRQILGQKVEFLVSFYNNEISEKSEIFDDQFSVERPDGSNFTLKIRSTKLEDSAMYFCASRDRVLSGANVLTFGAGSRLTVL.

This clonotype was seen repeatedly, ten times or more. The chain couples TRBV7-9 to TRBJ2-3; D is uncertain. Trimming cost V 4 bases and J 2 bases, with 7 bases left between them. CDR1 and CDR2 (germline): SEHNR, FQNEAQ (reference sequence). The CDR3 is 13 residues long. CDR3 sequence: CASSSDVTDTQYF. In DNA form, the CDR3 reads TGTGCCAGCAGCTCGGACGTCACAGATACGCAGTATTTT.

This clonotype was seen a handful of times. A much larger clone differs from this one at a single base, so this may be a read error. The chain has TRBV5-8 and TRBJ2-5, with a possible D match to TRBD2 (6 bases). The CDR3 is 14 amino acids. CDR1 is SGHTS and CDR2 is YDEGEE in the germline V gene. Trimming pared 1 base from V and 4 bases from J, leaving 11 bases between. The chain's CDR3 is CASSLLAARETQYF. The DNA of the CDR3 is TGTGCCAGCAGCTTGTTAGCGGCGAGAGAGACCCAGTACTTC.

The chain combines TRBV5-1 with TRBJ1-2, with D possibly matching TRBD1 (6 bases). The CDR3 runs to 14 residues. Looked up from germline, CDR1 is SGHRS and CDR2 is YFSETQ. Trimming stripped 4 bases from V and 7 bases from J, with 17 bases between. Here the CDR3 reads CASSPGGGGSGYTF. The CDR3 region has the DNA TGCGCCAGCAGCCCCGGGGGGGGGGGCTCTGGCTACACCTTC.

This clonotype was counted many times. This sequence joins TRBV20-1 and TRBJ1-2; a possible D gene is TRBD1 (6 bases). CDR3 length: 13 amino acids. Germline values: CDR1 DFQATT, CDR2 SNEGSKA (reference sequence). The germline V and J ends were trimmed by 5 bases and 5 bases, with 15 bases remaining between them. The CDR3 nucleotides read TGCAGTGCTCCGGGGGGGGCGGTATATGGCTACACCTTC. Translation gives CSAPGGAVYGYTF.

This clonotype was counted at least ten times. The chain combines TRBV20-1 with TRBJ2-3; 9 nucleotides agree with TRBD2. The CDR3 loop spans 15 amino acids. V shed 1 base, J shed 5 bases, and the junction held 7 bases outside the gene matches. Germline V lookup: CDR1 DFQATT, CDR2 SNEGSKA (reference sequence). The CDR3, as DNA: TGCAGTGCTAGAGGACTAGCGGAGAGGATAGATACGCAGTATTTT. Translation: CSARGLAERIDTQYF.

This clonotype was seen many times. The CDR3: CASSELLSNQPQHF. The CDR3 DNA follows: TGTGCCAGCAGTGAATTGTTGAGCAATCAGCCCCAGCATTTT. This chain joins TRBV12-3 or TRBV12-4 and TRBJ1-5, with D hard to call. Trimming took off 5 bases at V and 1 base at J, with 9 bases between the two ends. The CDR3 loop spans 14 amino acids.

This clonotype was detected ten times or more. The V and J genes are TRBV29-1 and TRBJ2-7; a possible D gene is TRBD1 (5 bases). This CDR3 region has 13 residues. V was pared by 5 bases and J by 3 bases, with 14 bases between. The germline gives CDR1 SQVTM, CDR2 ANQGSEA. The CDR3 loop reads CSVSKGSLYEQYF. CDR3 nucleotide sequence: TGCAGCGTTTCGAAGGGGTCTCTCTACGAGCAGTACTTC.

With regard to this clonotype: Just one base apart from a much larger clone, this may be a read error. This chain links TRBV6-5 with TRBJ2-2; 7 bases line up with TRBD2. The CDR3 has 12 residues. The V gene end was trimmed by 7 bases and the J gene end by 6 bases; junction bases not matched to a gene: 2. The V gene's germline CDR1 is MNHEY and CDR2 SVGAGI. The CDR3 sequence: CASNRGAGELFF. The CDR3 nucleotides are TGTGCCAGCAACCGGGGGGCCGGGGAGCTGTTTTTT.

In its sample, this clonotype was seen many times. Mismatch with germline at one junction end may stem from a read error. The CDR3 nucleotides read TGTGCCAGCAGTCACTCCGGCATCCCCTACGAGCAGTACTTC. Protein product: CASSHSGIPYEQYF. The gene calls are TRBV6-5 and TRBJ2-7; no definite D call. The CDR3 consists of 14 residues. Germline CDR1 MNHEY, CDR2 SVGAGI.

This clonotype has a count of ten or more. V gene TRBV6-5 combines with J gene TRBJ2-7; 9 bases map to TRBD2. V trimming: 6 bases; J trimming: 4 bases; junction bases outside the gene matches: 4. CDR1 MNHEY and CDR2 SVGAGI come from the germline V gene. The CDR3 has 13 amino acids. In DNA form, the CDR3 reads TGTGCCAGCAGGCGGGAGGGCCGATACGAGCAGTACTTC. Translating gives CASRREGRYEQYF.